The present entry profiles one TCR beta chain with its context. The entry originates in a study of blood T cell repertoires in COVID-19. The repertoire was sequenced with immunoSEQ multiplex PCR; TCRdb's copy has only in-frame clones and lacks some. This table holds about 290,000 clones, just under 85% found once. This CDR3 has 15 amino acids. CDR1 and CDR2 from the germline V gene are LNHDA and SQIVND (reference sequence). V shed 3 bases and J 4 bases; nucleotides not matched to a gene: 6. What was sequenced was peripheral blood. The chain carries TRBV19 and TRBJ1-1, with 9 nucleotides matching TRBD1. The clonotype originates from a woman between 50 and 59 years old with active or convalescent COVID-19. DNA for the CDR3: TGTGCCAGTAGTATCGACAGGGGGATACCCACTGAAGCTTTCTTT. It specifies CASSIDRGIPTEAFF. Variable domain in full (rest from reference TRBV19 and TRBJ1-1): DGGITQSPKYLFRKEGQNVTLSCEQNLNHDAMYWYRQDPGQGLRLIYYSQIVNDFQKGDIAEGYSVSREKKESFPLTVTSAQKNPTAFYLCASSIDRGIPTEAFFGQGTRLTVV.